This record covers a single TCR beta chain. This clone was recorded a few times. Its antigen remains unidentified. Per-base quality was not reported, and no clone a single base away is much larger than it. Counted from cysteine to phenylalanine, this CDR3 has 20 amino acids. Left in the record is the CDR3 DNA by itself, 60 bases read in frame from the first base. Trimming removed 4 bases from V and 7 bases from J, leaving 30 bases between the germline ends. The germline V gene yields SGHRS for CDR1 and YFSETQ for CDR2. The sample is drawn from a study of control samples from healthy donors and cancer patients (dated by TCRdb to between 2020 and 2021). Libraries came from the immunoSEQ multiplex PCR assay. The source is immuneACCESS, and TCRdb retained only in-frame sequences with V and J called. Part of the clones is not carried over; for the studies checked, unresolved V genes explain less than half of this, and the remainder is unexplained. The sample data list about 170,000 clones, and approximately 90% of these were observed just once. The top ten hold about 11% of the sample.

This TCR was recovered from a man aged 25 to 40 in good health. The chain uses TRBV5-1 and TRBJ1-6; a weak D assignment points to TRBD1 (5 bases agree). The sequenced sample consisted of blood. The CDR3 protein is CASSRATNNPRQSMNSPLHF. The DNA is as follows: TGCGCCAGCAGCCGCGCCACAAATAACCCCCGACAGTCCATGAATTCACCCCTCCACTTT.